These 10 T cell receptor beta chains were all obtained from the same sample, sequenced in a study of T cell responses to AZD1222 COVID-19 vaccine. Using immunoSEQ multiplex PCR, the repertoire was profiled, and TCRdb retains in-frame clones only, with some absent. The sample records tens of thousands of clones, roughly 87% being singletons. Source: peripheral blood, taken on day 0 of AZD1222 vaccination. Receptors originate from an adult in good health.

The V gene is TRBV19, the J gene TRBJ1-2; D is uncertain. Germline CDR1 reads LNHDA; CDR2 reads SQIVND (reference sequence). The CDR3 contains 16 residues. V was cut by 4 bases and J by 0 bases, with 15 bases left in between. The chain's CDR3 is CASSRTRQGANYGYTF. CDR3 DNA sequence: TGTGCCAGTAGTAGAACCAGGCAAGGAGCTAACTATGGCTACACCTTC.

This chain links TRBV30 with TRBJ1-4; D unclear. The CDR3 has 13 amino acids. The germline V gene has CDR1 GTSNPN and CDR2 SVGIG (reference sequence). CDR3 sequence (DNA): TGTGCAACTTCCCCGGGGTTGAATGAAAAACTGTTTTTT. This encodes CATSPGLNEKLFF.

V gene TRBV5-6 combines with J gene TRBJ2-1, with 9 nucleotides matching TRBD1. V was clipped by 4 bases and J by 4 bases; unmatched bases: 3. The CDR3 runs 14 residues. Germline V lookup: CDR1 SGHDT, CDR2 YYEEEE. DNA of the CDR3: TGTGCCAGCAGCCCCGGGACAGGGTACAATGAGCAGTTCTTC. Encoded protein: CASSPGTGYNEQFF.

This clone was picked up one time. The J gene is TRBJ1-2, the V gene TRBV28, with 7 positions matching TRBD1. The length of the CDR3 is 14 residues. CDR1 is MDHEN and CDR2 is SYDVKM in the germline V gene. J gave up 3 bases and V 10 bases, and 11 bases lay outside the gene matches. CDR3 protein: CATVPGQPDYGYTF. The CDR3 coding sequence is TGTGCCACCGTCCCGGGACAGCCAGACTATGGCTACACCTTC.

This clone showed up just once. The chain has TRBV4-2 and TRBJ1-5, with TRBD1 matching 7 bases. CDR1 and CDR2 (germline): LGHNA, YNFKEQ. The CDR3 is 17 residues long. The ends lost 0 bases at V and 2 bases at J; junction bases unmatched: 7. CDR3 sequence (DNA): TGTGCCAGCAGCCAAGATGGGGGCGGACAGGGCAATCAGCCCCAGCATTTT. This codes for CASSQDGGGQGNQPQHF.

The chain is built from TRBV28 and TRBJ1-2; no clear D gene. Germline V gene sequence: CDR1 MDHEN, CDR2 SYDVKM. V shed 6 bases and J shed 4 bases, with 18 bases lying between them. The CDR3 runs 15 residues. Written as DNA, the CDR3 is TGTGCCAGCAGGGGTAAAGGGAAGTTTGGCTATGGCTACACCTTC. Encoded protein: CASRGKGKFGYGYTF.

The rearrangement links TRBV7-9 to TRBJ2-1; D is uncertain. V was trimmed by 0 bases and J by 1 base, leaving 4 bases between them. The CDR3 length is 14 residues. Germline lookup yields CDR1 SEHNR and CDR2 FQNEAQ (reference sequence). The CDR3 DNA is TGTGCCAGCAGCTTAGCCCAGTCCTACAATGAGCAGTTCTTC. It is translated as CASSLAQSYNEQFF.

The V call is TRBV15, the J call TRBJ2-7, with D possibly TRBD2 on 6 matching bases. The germline V gene has CDR1 LNHNV and CDR2 YYDKDF (reference sequence). CDR3 length: 16 residues. Deletions cut 0 bases from V and 5 bases from J, with 17 bases between. For the CDR3, the DNA is TGTGCCACCAGCAGAGATCCCCGGGGGTTCCTCGACGAGCAGTACTTC. Amino acid sequence: CATSRDPRGFLDEQYF.

This sequence joins TRBV28 and TRBJ1-5; D gene ambiguous. The CDR3 totals 15 residues. Deletions cut 6 bases from V and 2 bases from J, with 14 bases between. Per germline, CDR1 MDHEN and CDR2 SYDVKM. DNA of the CDR3: TGTGCCAGCAGGAAGGACCGGGGTGGCAATCAGCCCCAGCATTTT. It codes for CASRKDRGGNQPQHF.

The CDR3 is CASSHSSSYNEQFF. The CDR3 DNA reads as TGTGCCAGCAGCCACTCGAGCTCCTACAATGAGCAGTTCTTC. The chain has TRBV6-5 and TRBJ2-1, with no clear D. V dropped 6 bases and J dropped 0 bases, with 9 bases sitting between them. The CDR3 spans 14 residues. Germline CDR1 MNHEY, CDR2 SVGAGI.